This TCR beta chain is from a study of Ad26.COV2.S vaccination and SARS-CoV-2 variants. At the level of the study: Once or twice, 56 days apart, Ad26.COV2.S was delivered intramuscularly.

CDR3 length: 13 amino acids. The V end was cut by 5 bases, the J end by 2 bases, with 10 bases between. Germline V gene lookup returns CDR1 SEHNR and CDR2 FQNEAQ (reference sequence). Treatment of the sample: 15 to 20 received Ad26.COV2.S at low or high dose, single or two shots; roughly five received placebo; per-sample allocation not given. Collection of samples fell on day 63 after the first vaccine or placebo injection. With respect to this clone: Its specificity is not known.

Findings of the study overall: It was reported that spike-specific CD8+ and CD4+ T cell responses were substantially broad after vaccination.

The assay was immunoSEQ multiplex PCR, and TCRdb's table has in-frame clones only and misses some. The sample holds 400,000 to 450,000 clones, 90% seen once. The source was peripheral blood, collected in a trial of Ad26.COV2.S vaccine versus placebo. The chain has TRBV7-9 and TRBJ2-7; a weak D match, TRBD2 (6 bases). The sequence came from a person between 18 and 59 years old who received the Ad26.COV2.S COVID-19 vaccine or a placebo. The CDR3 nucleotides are TGTGCCAGCAGCCCCGCGGGGCCCTACGAGCAGTACTTC. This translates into CASSPAGPYEQYF.